The present entry profiles one T cell receptor beta chain with its context. The antigen remains undetermined. Germline V gene lookup returns CDR1 LNHDA and CDR2 SQIVND (reference sequence). This CDR3 region has 15 residues. Trimming pared 9 bases from V and 0 bases from J, leaving 17 bases between. These data originate in a study of identical twins. Findings of the study overall: Cord blood's abundant beta clonotypes had fewer insertions, unlike memory repertoires. Findings came from cross-sectional statistics, without long-term follow-up of donors.

The cDNA had a unique molecular identifier and a template-switch universal primer site. TCRdb used MiXCR to reprocess the 5' RACE reads, holding one entry per CDR3 protein. Of 690,000 or so distinct CDR3 sequences in the sample, around 6.1% were seen once. The V gene is TRBV19, the J gene TRBJ1-2, with TRBD1 as a possible D gene (5 bases). The sequence was obtained from a man aged 18 to 30 in good health. Sequences were obtained from naive T cells sorted from blood. The CDR3 spells CASGQGGEANYGYTF. CDR3 sequence (DNA): TGTGCCAGCGGGCAGGGAGGGGAAGCTAACTATGGCTACACCTTC.